This T cell receptor (beta chain) was recovered during a study of T cells after yellow fever vaccination. Study-level background: Fractions low in cell number were prepared with SMART-Seq v4 Ultra Low Input.

Trimming took 6 bases from V and 7 from J, leaving 19 bases between them. From germline, CDR1 is DFQATT and CDR2 SNEGSKA (reference sequence). This CDR3 is built from 13 residues. Each CDR3 protein gets one entry after TCRdb re-called the 5' RACE reads with MiXCR. The sample lists just under 600,000 distinct CDR3 sequences, about 13% seen once, with roughly 13% in the top ten. Notes on this clonotype: As yet, its antigen is unknown.

Findings of the study overall: Only a minor proportion of clonotypes was detected across both CD4 and CD8 compartments. A large majority of primary-vaccination clones showed up again after the booster (about 97% CD4, about 90% CD8).

The genes are TRBV20-1 and TRBJ2-7; unclear D gene. Material: PBMCs, obtained on the day of the yellow fever booster vaccination. The receptor was isolated from a man younger than 45 who received the YFV17D yellow fever vaccine. The CDR3 here is CSAPGLIGGEQYF. For the CDR3, the DNA is TGCAGTGCGCCCGGCTTAATCGGTGGTGAGCAGTACTTC.